This T cell receptor (beta chain) was retrieved from a study of CD8+ T cells in alopecia areata. Study-wide context: Twice a day, 5 to 10 mg of oral tofacitinib was administered to treated patients. People stayed on tofacitinib for 6 to 18 months, then stopped the drug for 6 months.

Extraction of RNA preceded its reverse transcription into cDNA, which served as the sequencing template. Clones were sequenced by immunoSEQ multiplex PCR, and TCRdb holds only the in-frame ones, with some missing. Here the sample spans about 150,000 clones, 40% to 60% being singletons. The CDR3 covers 16 residues. Germline V lookup: CDR1 SGDLS, CDR2 YYNGEE. Between the trimmed V and J ends, which lost 3 bases and 4 bases, there was a span of 16 bases. Samples from alopecia areata patients were lesional scalp punch biopsies and peripheral blood. The authors sorted CD4+ and CD8+ T cells from PBMCs. The sample here was CD8+ T cells sorted from blood, taken at week 0. The source of this sequence is a human donor with alopecia areata. The chain is built from TRBV9 and TRBJ2-2, with D perhaps given as TRBD1 or TRBD2 (5 bases each). Written as DNA, the CDR3 is TGTGCCAGCAGCGCGAGGGTGGGACCATCCACCGGGGAGCTGTTTTTT. It yields the protein CASSARVGPSTGELFF.